A single sample gave rise to the 26 T cell receptor beta chains below, sequenced in a study of T cells in Graves' hyperthyroidism and ophthalmopathy. Authors of the study amplified TCR beta CDR3 regions from RNA transcripts. TCR CDR3 underwent first-round RT-PCR with the HTBI primer set. One entry per CDR3 protein results from TCRdb running MiXCR on the multiplex PCR reads. There are approximately 370,000 distinct CDR3 sequences in the sample; approximately 18% occur only once, and more than 30% lies in the top ten. The sequenced sample was blood. The receptors here all came from a woman aged 25 to 39 with Graves' hyperthyroidism that later progressed to Graves' ophthalmopathy.

This clonotype was counted at least ten times. The rearrangement joins TRBV29-1 to TRBJ1-4, with 9 nucleotides matching TRBD1. CDR1 and CDR2 from the germline V gene are SQVTM and ANQGSEA. This CDR3 is built from 13 residues. The V and J ends lost 3 bases and 5 bases, in that order; junction bases with no gene match: 1. CDR3 in amino acids: CSVEGTGNEKLFF. The CDR3 bases are TGCAGCGTTGAGGGGACAGGGAATGAAAAACTGTTTTTT. Supplemented by reference TRBV29-1 and TRBJ1-4, the full variable domain reads SAVISQKPSRDICQRGTSLTIQCQVDSQVTMMFWYRQQPGQSLTLIATANQGSEATYESGFVIDKFPISRPNLTFSTLTVSNMSPEDSSIYLCSVEGTGNEKLFFGSGTQLSVL.

On this clonotype: Given a much more abundant clone one base away, this may be a read error. The chain is built from TRBV28 and TRBJ2-5, with D hard to call. The CDR3 spans 16 residues. Germline CDR1 MDHEN, CDR2 SYDVKM. Here the CDR3 DNA reads TGTGCCGGCAGTCTCACCCCGACAAGACATCAAGAGACCCAGTACTTC. It translates to CAGSLTPTRHQETQYF.

This clonotype occurred many times. The chain combines TRBV20-1 with TRBJ2-5, with TRBD1 as a possible D gene (6 bases). The germline V gene encodes CDR1 DFQATT and CDR2 SNEGSKA (reference sequence). Trimming took off 1 base at V and 2 bases at J, with 8 bases between the two ends. The CDR3 length is 13 residues. The CDR3 loop reads CSARVTGQETQYF. The DNA for the CDR3 is TGCAGTGCTAGAGTCACAGGGCAAGAGACCCAGTACTTC.

There are a few counts of this clonotype. This sequence joins TRBV5-1 and TRBJ2-7, with D maybe TRBD1 (5 bases). V gave up 4 bases and J gave up 0 bases, with 11 bases separating them. The CDR3 has 14 amino acids. Germline CDR1 reads SGHRS; CDR2 reads YFSETQ. The CDR3 nucleotides read TGCGCCAGCAGCAGGGGCAGGGCCTCCTACGAGCAGTACTTC. This encodes CASSRGRASYEQYF.

A few counts support this clonotype. The V gene is TRBV28, the J gene TRBJ1-1, with D uncertain. Trimming took 2 bases from V and 0 from J, leaving 13 bases between them. The CDR3 is 16 residues long. Germline values: CDR1 MDHEN, CDR2 SYDVKM. The CDR3 DNA reads as TGTGCCAGCAGTTTAGGTCCCGCAGGAATGAACACTGAAGCTTTCTTT. Translation: CASSLGPAGMNTEAFF.

This chain connects TRBV7-8 to TRBJ2-1, with 7 nucleotides matching TRBD2. From germline, CDR1 is SGHVS and CDR2 FQNEAQ. The CDR3 totals 17 residues. J was trimmed by 0 bases and V by 3 bases; bases with no gene match: 8. The CDR3 DNA follows: TGTGCCAGCAGCTTCTCACTAGCGAGTAGCTCCTACAATGAGCAGTTCTTC. Its translation: CASSFSLASSSYNEQFF.

In this sample, this clonotype turned up many times. This chain links TRBV5-1 with TRBJ2-3, with 14 bases aligning to TRBD2. CDR3 length: 17 amino acids. Germline CDR1 reads SGHRS; CDR2 reads YFSETQ. With V trimmed by 4 bases and J by 6 bases, 10 bases remained unmatched. CDR3 sequence (DNA): TGCGCCAGCAGCAGGGGACTAGCGGGAGTATCGGCTGATACGCAGTATTTT. It specifies CASSRGLAGVSADTQYF.

This clonotype was seen at least ten times. This chain connects TRBV12-5 to TRBJ1-1; no firm D call. The CDR3 runs to 13 residues. The V gene's germline CDR1 is LGHNT and CDR2 FRNRAP. Trimming took 2 bases from V and 6 from J, leaving 10 bases between them. In DNA, the CDR3 is TGTGCTAGTGGTTTGCCTGAAAGCCCTGAAGCTTTCTTT. Protein: CASGLPESPEAFF.

This clonotype has a count of ten or more. The gene calls are TRBV27 and TRBJ2-1; no definite D call. CDR1 MNHEY and CDR2 SMNVEV come from the germline V gene (reference sequence). V lost 8 bases and J 1 base, leaving 15 bases between the germline ends. This CDR3 is 15 amino acids long. The CDR3 nucleotides read TGTGCCAGCGCCCCCGGGTTCAGGTCCTACAATGAGCAGTTCTTC. This translates into CASAPGFRSYNEQFF.

The chain couples TRBV28 to TRBJ2-7; D ambiguous. The germline CDR1 and CDR2 sequences are MDHEN and SYDVKM. V was shortened by 6 bases and J by 3 bases, with 3 bases between the two germline ends. The CDR3 covers 10 residues. The CDR3 here is CASRGYEQYF. The CDR3 nucleotides are TGTGCCAGCAGGGGCTACGAGCAGTACTTC.

This clonotype was seen many times. The V and J genes are TRBV12-3 or TRBV12-4 and TRBJ1-1, with D possibly matching TRBD1 (6 bases). Trimming shortened V by 5 bases and J by 11 bases, and 21 bases separated the two germline ends. The CDR3 has 14 amino acids. The CDR3 loop reads CASSPPEGGRRAFF. The DNA of the CDR3 is TGTGCCAGCAGTCCCCCGGAGGGGGGAAGGCGGGCTTTCTTT.

This chain joins TRBV12-3 or TRBV12-4 and TRBJ1-1; 7 bases match TRBD1. Trimming took 7 bases from V and 9 from J; bases not matched to a gene: 14. This CDR3 is 14 amino acids long. CDR3 residues: CASIKTGSGEKAFF. CDR3 DNA: TGTGCCAGCATCAAGACAGGGTCGGGGGAGAAAGCTTTCTTT.

This clonotype was counted a few times. The rearrangement joins TRBV20-1 to TRBJ2-7, with TRBD2 identical over 9 bases. From germline, CDR1 is DFQATT and CDR2 SNEGSKA (reference sequence). The trim removed 3 bases at V and 6 bases at J, leaving 12 bases unmatched. The CDR3 loop spans 15 amino acids. The CDR3 sequence: CSARELASGTLEQYF. CDR3 nucleotide sequence: TGCAGTGCTAGGGAATTGGCTAGCGGGACTCTCGAGCAGTACTTC.

The CDR3, as DNA: TGTGCCAGTAGTATACTAGCGGGAACAACAGATACGCAGTATTTT. Protein sequence: CASSILAGTTDTQYF. V and J are TRBV19 and TRBJ2-3, with 9 bases aligning to TRBD2. Germline V CDR1 and CDR2: LNHDA, SQIVND (reference sequence). Losses at the gene ends were 2 bases for V and 3 bases for J; bases not matched to a gene: 3. The CDR3 covers 15 residues.

Many counts were recorded for this clonotype. The chain employs TRBV12-3 or TRBV12-4 and TRBJ2-1; D possibly matches TRBD1 or TRBD2 (5 bases each). The V end lost 3 bases, the J end lost 4 bases, and 13 bases lay between the germline ends. The CDR3 sequence is 15 residues long. The CDR3 sequence: CASSLGENVYNEQFF. DNA of the CDR3: TGTGCCAGCAGTTTGGGGGAAAATGTTTACAATGAGCAGTTCTTC.

The V call is TRBV15, the J call TRBJ2-1; D gene unclear. The CDR3 contains 14 residues. Germline V gene sequence: CDR1 LNHNV, CDR2 YYDKDF (reference sequence). V shed 3 bases and J shed 5 bases, with 11 bases lying between them. The CDR3 here is CATSSRSPNNEQFF. Here the CDR3 DNA reads TGTGCCACCAGCAGCCGATCTCCCAACAATGAGCAGTTCTTC.

The J gene is TRBJ2-1, the V gene TRBV4-1; D assignment may be TRBD1 or TRBD2 (5 bases each). Deletions cut 1 base from V and 5 bases from J, with 12 bases between. This CDR3 region has 15 residues. Germline lookup yields CDR1 MGHRA and CDR2 YSYEKL. CDR3 in DNA: TGCGCCAGCAGCCAAGGAGGGGTAGCAAACAATGAGCAGTTCTTC. Its protein product is CASSQGGVANNEQFF.

This clonotype was seen at least ten times. The chain is built from TRBV27 and TRBJ2-1; D unresolved. There are 14 residues in the CDR3. Per the germline V gene, CDR1 is MNHEY and CDR2 is SMNVEV (reference sequence). Trimming shortened V by 0 bases and J by 3 bases, and 6 bases separated the two germline ends. The CDR3 here is CASSLSGYYNEQFF. CDR3 DNA: TGTGCCAGCAGTTTATCAGGGTACTACAATGAGCAGTTCTTC.

This clonotype was seen ten or more times. This chain connects TRBV12-3 or TRBV12-4 to TRBJ2-5, with D possibly being TRBD2 (5 bases). V was trimmed by 5 bases and J by 5 bases, leaving 21 bases between them. The CDR3 sequence is 16 residues long. The chain's CDR3 is CASSLGVTSDGETQYF. The DNA for the CDR3 is TGTGCCAGCAGTCTTGGGGTAACTAGTGACGGGGAGACCCAGTACTTC.

This clonotype came up many times. The rearrangement uses TRBV12-3 or TRBV12-4 and TRBJ2-3, with 9 bases lining up with TRBD2. The CDR3 length is 17 residues. J gave up 4 bases and V 2 bases, and 10 bases lay outside the gene matches. The CDR3, as DNA: TGTGCCAGCAGTTTAACTTCGGCTAGCGGGGCGGCAGATACGCAGTATTTT. Its translation: CASSLTSASGAADTQYF.

The J gene is TRBJ2-3, the V gene TRBV7-9, with TRBD2 matching over 12 bases. The CDR3 length is 21 residues. Germline V CDR1 and CDR2: SEHNR, FQNEAQ (reference sequence). Trimming at V came to 5 bases and at J to 1 base, leaving 19 bases not matched to a gene. CDR3 region: CASSRPRWLAGGPVGTDTQYF. DNA for the CDR3: TGTGCCAGCAGCCGTCCGAGGTGGCTAGCGGGAGGGCCGGTGGGCACAGATACGCAGTATTTT.

The genes are TRBV6-2 or TRBV6-3 and TRBJ2-3, with 8 bases identical to TRBD2. V gave up 10 bases and J gave up 1 base; unmatched junction bases: 13. The CDR3 spans 16 residues. Germline V gene sequence: CDR1 MNHEY, CDR2 SVGEGT. This CDR3 reads CATSRTSPRGTDTQYF. The CDR3, as DNA: TGTGCCACCTCCCGGACTAGCCCGAGAGGCACAGATACGCAGTATTTT.

This clonotype was observed many times. The gene calls are TRBV27 and TRBJ2-3; 10 positions match TRBD2. V was pared by 6 bases and J by 5 bases, with 11 bases of the junction left unmatched. Germline V gene lookup returns CDR1 MNHEY and CDR2 SMNVEV (reference sequence). The CDR3 sequence is 16 residues long. The CDR3 sequence: CASSYSGGAPRDTQYF. The CDR3 DNA reads as TGTGCCAGCAGCTACAGCGGGGGGGCTCCACGAGATACGCAGTATTTT.

This chain links TRBV2 with TRBJ2-7, with 10 nucleotides matching TRBD1. This CDR3 comprises 16 residues. V was clipped by 4 bases and J by 2 bases; unmatched bases: 8. The germline V gene encodes CDR1 SNHLY and CDR2 FYNNEI. The CDR3 DNA reads as TGTGCCAGCAGTGTGTATGGGACAGGGGATGCCTACGAGCAGTACTTC. Its translation: CASSVYGTGDAYEQYF. The full variable domain, with the rest looked up from reference TRBV2 and TRBJ2-7, is EPEVTQTPSHQVTQMGQEVILRCVPISNHLYFYWYRQILGQKVEFLVSFYNNEISEKSEIFDDQFSVERPDGSNFTLKIRSTKLEDSAMYFCASSVYGTGDAYEQYFGPGTRLTVT.

The chain joins TRBV7-9 to TRBJ2-7; 9 bases fit TRBD1. The CDR3 extends over 15 amino acids. Germline V gene lookup returns CDR1 SEHNR and CDR2 FQNEAQ (reference sequence). The V segment lost 3 bases and the J segment 1 base; nucleotides outside the gene matches: 4. CDR3 in DNA: TGTGCCAGCAGCTTTTTCGGGACAGGGTCCTACGAGCAGTACTTC. Its protein is CASSFFGTGSYEQYF.

The V and J genes are TRBV7-8 and TRBJ1-4; D gene uncertain. The germline CDR1 and CDR2 sequences are SGHVS and FQNEAQ. The V and J ends lost 5 bases and 0 bases respectively, with 16 bases between them. The CDR3 covers 17 residues. The CDR3 nucleotides are TGTGCCAGCAGCCAGAGGCAAAATCCCGCAACTAATGAAAAACTGTTTTTT. It encodes CASSQRQNPATNEKLFF.